This TCR beta chain is from a study of blood T cell repertoires in COVID-19. Overall study context: Samples representing acute and convalescent COVID-19 were sourced from the United States, Italy and Spain. PBMCs, B-cell-depleted T cells, or T cells were the source of the cDNA or gDNA that made up the material.

Measured with immunoSEQ multiplex PCR; TCRdb has only the in-frame clones, and not every one. The data hold around 85,000 clones, with more than 70% observed a single time. V lost 5 bases, J lost 2 bases, and 3 bases stayed unmatched. The CDR3 has 14 residues. CDR1 and CDR2 from the germline V gene are SGHTA and FQGNSA. The chain recombines TRBV7-2 with TRBJ1-3; 7 bases are a match to TRBD1. The TCR sequence derives from a man over 45 with active COVID-19. Sequenced sample: peripheral blood. As DNA, the CDR3 is TGTGCCAGCAGCATCGGGACAGCTGGAAACACCATATATTTT. The encoded protein is CASSIGTAGNTIYF. Combining the CDR3 with reference TRBV7-2 and TRBJ1-3 gives the whole variable domain GAGVSQSPSNKVTEKGKDVELRCDPISGHTALYWYRQSLGQGLEFLIYFQGNSAPDKSGLPSDRFSAERTGGSVSTLTIQRTQQEDSAVYLCASSIGTAGNTIYFGEGSWLTVV.